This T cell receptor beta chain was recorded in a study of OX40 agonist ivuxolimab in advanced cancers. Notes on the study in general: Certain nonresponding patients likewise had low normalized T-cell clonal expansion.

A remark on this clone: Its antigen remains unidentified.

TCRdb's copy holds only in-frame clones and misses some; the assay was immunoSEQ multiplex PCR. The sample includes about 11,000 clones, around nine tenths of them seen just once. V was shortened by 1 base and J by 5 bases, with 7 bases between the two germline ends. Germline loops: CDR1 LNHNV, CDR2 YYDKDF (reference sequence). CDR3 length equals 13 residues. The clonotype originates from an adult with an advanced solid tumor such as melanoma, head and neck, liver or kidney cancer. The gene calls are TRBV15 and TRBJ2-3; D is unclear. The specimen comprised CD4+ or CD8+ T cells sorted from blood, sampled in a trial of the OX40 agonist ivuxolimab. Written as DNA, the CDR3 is TGTGCCACCAGCAGAGTGAGTAGAGATACGCAGTATTTT. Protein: CATSRVSRDTQYF.